The sequence of this T cell receptor (beta chain) was determined in a study of control samples from healthy donors and cancer patients. Germline CDR1 KGHDR, CDR2 SFDVKD. J gave up 6 bases and V 3 bases, and 4 bases lay outside the gene matches. CDR3 length: 14 residues. The data were produced by immunoSEQ multiplex PCR, yet TCRdb's version contains in-frame clones alone and is incomplete. The sample shows 130,000 or so clones, roughly nine tenths of them seen only once. This chain connects TRBV24-1 to TRBJ2-3, with TRBD2 identical over 8 bases. This receptor was obtained from a man younger than 35 in good health. Sequenced: blood. CDR3 DNA: TGTGCCACCAGTGATCCTACGGGGGGGGATACGCAGTATTTT. It codes for CATSDPTGGDTQYF.